Listed here are 2 T cell receptor beta chains from one sample, sequenced in a study of T cell responses to AZD1222 COVID-19 vaccine. Here immunoSEQ multiplex PCR was the method, and the copy in TCRdb shows in-frame clones only, minus some. The sample records some 130,000 clones, 88% being singletons. Sequenced material: peripheral blood, taken on day 0 of MenACWY control vaccination. Receptors originate from an adult in good health.

V usage is TRBV11-2 and J usage is TRBJ1-1; D might be TRBD1 (5 bases). Deletions cut 5 bases from V and 5 bases from J, with 15 bases between. The germline CDR1 and CDR2 sequences are SGHAT and FQNNGV. The CDR3 length is 14 residues. The CDR3 is CASSPGFEGTEAFF. The CDR3 nucleotides read TGTGCCAGCAGCCCAGGGTTCGAGGGGACTGAAGCTTTCTTT.

J is TRBJ2-1 and V is TRBV20-1, with D unclear. V lost 3 bases and J lost 4, with 10 bases in between. Germline CDR1 reads DFQATT; CDR2 reads SNEGSKA (reference sequence). The CDR3 runs 13 residues. This chain's CDR3 is CSASSATYNEQFF. In DNA, the CDR3 is TGCAGTGCTAGTTCGGCTACTTACAATGAGCAGTTCTTC.